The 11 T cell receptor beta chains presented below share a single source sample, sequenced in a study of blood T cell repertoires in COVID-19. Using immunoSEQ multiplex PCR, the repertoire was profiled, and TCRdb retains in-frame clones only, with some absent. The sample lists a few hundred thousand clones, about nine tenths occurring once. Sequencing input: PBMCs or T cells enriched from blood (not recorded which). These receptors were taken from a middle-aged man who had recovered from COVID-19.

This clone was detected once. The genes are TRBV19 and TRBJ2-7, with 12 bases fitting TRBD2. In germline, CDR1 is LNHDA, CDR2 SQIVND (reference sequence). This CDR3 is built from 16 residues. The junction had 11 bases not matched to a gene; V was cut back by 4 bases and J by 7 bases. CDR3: CASSKGLAGAVGEQYF. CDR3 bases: TGTGCCAGTAGTAAGGGACTAGCGGGCGCCGTGGGAGAGCAGTACTTC. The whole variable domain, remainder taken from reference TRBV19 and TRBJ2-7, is DGGITQSPKYLFRKEGQNVTLSCEQNLNHDAMYWYRQDPGQGLRLIYYSQIVNDFQKGDIAEGYSVSREKKESFPLTVTSAQKNPTAFYLCASSKGLAGAVGEQYFGPGTRLTVT.

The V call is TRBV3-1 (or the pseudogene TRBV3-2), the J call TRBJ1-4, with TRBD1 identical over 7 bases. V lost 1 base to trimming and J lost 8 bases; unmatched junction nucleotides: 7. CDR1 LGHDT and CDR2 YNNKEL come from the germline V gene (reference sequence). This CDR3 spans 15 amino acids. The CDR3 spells CASSQGTGSIEKLFF. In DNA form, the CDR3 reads TGTGCCAGCAGCCAAGGGACAGGCAGTATCGAAAAACTGTTTTTT.

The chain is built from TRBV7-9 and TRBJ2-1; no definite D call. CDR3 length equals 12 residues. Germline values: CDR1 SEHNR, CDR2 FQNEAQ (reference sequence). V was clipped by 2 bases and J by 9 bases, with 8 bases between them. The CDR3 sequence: CASSLYAGEQFF. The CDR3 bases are TGTGCCAGCAGCTTATATGCAGGTGAGCAGTTCTTC.

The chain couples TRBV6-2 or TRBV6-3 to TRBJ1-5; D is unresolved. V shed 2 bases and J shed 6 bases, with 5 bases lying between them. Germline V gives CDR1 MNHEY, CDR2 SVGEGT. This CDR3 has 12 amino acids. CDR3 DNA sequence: TGTGCCAGCAGTTACCCCCTTCAGCCCCAGCATTTT. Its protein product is CASSYPLQPQHF.

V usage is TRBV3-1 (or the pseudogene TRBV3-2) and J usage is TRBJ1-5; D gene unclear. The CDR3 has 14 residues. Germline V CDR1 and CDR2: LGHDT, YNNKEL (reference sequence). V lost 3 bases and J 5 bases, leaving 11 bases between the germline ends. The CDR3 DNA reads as TGTGCCAGCAGCCAGTGGGGAGGAGATCAGCCCCAGCATTTT. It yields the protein CASSQWGGDQPQHF.

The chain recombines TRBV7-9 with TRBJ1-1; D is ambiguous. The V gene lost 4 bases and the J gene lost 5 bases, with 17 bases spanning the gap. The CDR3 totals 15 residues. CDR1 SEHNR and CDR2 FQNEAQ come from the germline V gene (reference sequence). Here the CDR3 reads CASSSSFLRGTEAFF. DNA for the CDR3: TGTGCCAGCAGCTCCTCCTTTTTGAGAGGAACTGAAGCTTTCTTT. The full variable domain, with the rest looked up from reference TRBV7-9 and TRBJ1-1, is DTGVSQNPRHKITKRGQNVTFRCDPISEHNRLYWYRQTLGQGPEFLTYFQNEAQLEKSRLLSDRFSAERPKGSFSTLEIQRTEQGDSAMYLCASSSSFLRGTEAFFGQGTRLTVV.

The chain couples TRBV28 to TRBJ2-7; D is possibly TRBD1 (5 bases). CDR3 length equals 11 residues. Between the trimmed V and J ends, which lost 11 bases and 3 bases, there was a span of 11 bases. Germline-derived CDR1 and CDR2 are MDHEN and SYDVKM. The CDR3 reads CAAGNNYEQYF. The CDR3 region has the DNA TGTGCCGCAGGGAATAACTACGAGCAGTACTTC. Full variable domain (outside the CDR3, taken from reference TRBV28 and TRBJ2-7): DVKVTQSSRYLVKRTGEKVFLECVQDMDHENMFWYRQDPGLGLRLIYFSYDVKMKEKGDIPEGYSVSREKKERFSLILESASTNQTSMYLCAAGNNYEQYFGPGTRLTVT.

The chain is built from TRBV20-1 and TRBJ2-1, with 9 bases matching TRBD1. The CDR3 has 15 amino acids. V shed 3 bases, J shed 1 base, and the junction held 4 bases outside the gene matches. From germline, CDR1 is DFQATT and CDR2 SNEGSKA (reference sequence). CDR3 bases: TGCAGTGCTAGTCAGACAGGGGGATCCTACAATGAGCAGTTCTTC. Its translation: CSASQTGGSYNEQFF.

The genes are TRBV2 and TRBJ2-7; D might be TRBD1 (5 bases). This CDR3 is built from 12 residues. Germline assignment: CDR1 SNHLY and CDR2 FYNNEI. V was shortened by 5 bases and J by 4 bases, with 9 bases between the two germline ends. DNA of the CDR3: TGTGCCAGCAGTTTCCAGGGTTACGAGCAGTACTTC. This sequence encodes CASSFQGYEQYF.

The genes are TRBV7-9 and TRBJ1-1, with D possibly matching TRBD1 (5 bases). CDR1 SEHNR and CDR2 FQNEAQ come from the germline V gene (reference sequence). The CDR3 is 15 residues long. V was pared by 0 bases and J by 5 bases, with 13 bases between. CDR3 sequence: CASSLAGDSLTEAFF. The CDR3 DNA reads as TGTGCCAGCAGCTTAGCGGGGGACTCCCTAACTGAAGCTTTCTTT.

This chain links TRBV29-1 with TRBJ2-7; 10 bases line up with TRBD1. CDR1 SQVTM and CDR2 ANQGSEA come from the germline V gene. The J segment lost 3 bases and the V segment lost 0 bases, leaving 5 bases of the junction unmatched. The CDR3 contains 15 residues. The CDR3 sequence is CSVEESGTGDYEQYF. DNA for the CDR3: TGCAGCGTTGAAGAATCCGGGACAGGGGACTACGAGCAGTACTTC.